The next 10 T cell receptor beta chains were all read from a single sample in a study of blood T cells in healthy people across ages. A J-beta primer mix and a sample-barcoded 5' primer were used in a second PCR of roughly 6 to 11 cycles. TCRdb re-called the 5' RACE reads through MiXCR, storing one row per CDR3 protein. The profile covers under 850,000 distinct CDR3 sequences, with about 36% appearing a single time and 10% to 15% taken by the ten largest. Sequencing was carried out using blood. The receptors come from a man between 18 and 35 years old in good health.

This clonotype occurred a few times. The gene calls are TRBV20-1 and TRBJ1-2; D perhaps matches TRBD1 (6 bases). V dropped 0 bases and J dropped 5 bases, with 13 bases sitting between them. Germline CDR1 DFQATT, CDR2 SNEGSKA (reference sequence). The CDR3 sequence is 14 residues long. As DNA, the CDR3 is TGCAGTGCTAGAGAGGGGGCGGGGTCTTATGGCTACACCTTC. This encodes CSAREGAGSYGYTF.

This clonotype was counted between two and nine times. The CDR3 DNA reads TGTGCCACCAGCAGAGATACTTCCAGGCGAAATCAGCCCCAGCATTTT. Translated, it gives CATSRDTSRRNQPQHF. V usage is TRBV15 and J usage is TRBJ1-5, with D unclear. Trimming left V 0 bases short and J 4 bases short, with 13 bases between. Germline V gene sequence: CDR1 LNHNV, CDR2 YYDKDF (reference sequence). The CDR3 has 16 residues.

The rearrangement joins TRBV29-1 to TRBJ1-5, with D maybe TRBD1 (6 bases). Germline CDR1 reads SQVTM; CDR2 reads ANQGSEA. Trimming cost V 5 bases and J 5 bases, with 13 bases left between them. This CDR3 is 13 amino acids long. The CDR3, as DNA: TGCAGCGTTTCGTACAGGGCCGATCAGCCCCAGCATTTT. Encoded protein: CSVSYRADQPQHF.

This clonotype was counted between two and nine times. The CDR3 protein is CASSFDSGSYEQYF. In DNA, the CDR3 is TGTGCCAGCAGCTTCGATAGCGGGTCCTACGAGCAGTACTTC. The V call is TRBV7-9, the J call TRBJ2-7; 7 nucleotides line up with TRBD2. The CDR3 runs to 14 residues. V shed 3 bases, J shed 1 base, and the junction held 3 bases outside the gene matches. The V gene's germline CDR1 is SEHNR and CDR2 FQNEAQ (reference sequence).

The chain has TRBV14 and TRBJ2-5, with TRBD2 identical over 7 bases. The ends lost 0 bases at V and 0 bases at J; junction bases unmatched: 4. CDR3 size: 16 residues. The germline V gene has CDR1 SGHDN and CDR2 FVKESK. CDR3 protein: CASSQEKGLYQETQYF. Here the CDR3 DNA reads TGTGCCAGCAGCCAAGAGAAGGGACTATACCAAGAGACCCAGTACTTC.

This rearrangement joins TRBV20-1 to TRBJ1-4; unclear D gene. Germline loops: CDR1 DFQATT, CDR2 SNEGSKA (reference sequence). The V end was cut by 6 bases, the J end by 5 bases, with 22 bases between. CDR3 length: 16 residues. The CDR3 region has the DNA TGCAGTGCCGAAATCCCCGGATTCTATAAAAATGAAAAACTGTTTTTT. This sequence encodes CSAEIPGFYKNEKLFF.

The chain has TRBV7-9 and TRBJ2-4; TRBD1 matches at 8 bases. TRBJ2-5 matches the DNA end more closely, so the J call is doubtful. CDR1 is SEHNR and CDR2 is FQNEAQ in the germline V gene (reference sequence). CDR3 length: 17 amino acids. CDR3: CASSLGDPGGPQETQYF. The CDR3 DNA reads TGTGCCAGCAGCTTAGGGGATCCAGGGGGCCCCCAAGAGACCCAGTACTTC.

This clonotype has a handful of counts. The rearrangement uses TRBV14 and TRBJ2-7; TRBD2 aligns across 8 bases. Trimming at V came to 4 bases and at J to 10 bases, leaving 15 bases not matched to a gene. Germline loops: CDR1 SGHDN, CDR2 FVKESK. This CDR3 has 15 residues. This CDR3 is CASSRGLAGEESQYF. The CDR3 DNA is TGTGCCAGCAGCCGAGGGCTAGCGGGCGAAGAGTCCCAGTACTTC.

The chain has TRBV7-2 and TRBJ2-3; tentatively, D is TRBD1 (5 bases). Germline CDR1 SGHTA, CDR2 FQGNSA. V lost 4 bases and J lost 5, with 13 bases in between. This CDR3 comprises 14 residues. This chain's CDR3 is CASSSNPQGDTQYF. Here the CDR3 DNA reads TGTGCCAGCAGCTCTAACCCTCAGGGAGATACGCAGTATTTT.

This clonotype was detected a few times. The chain joins TRBV12-3 or TRBV12-4 to TRBJ2-1; 15 nucleotides align to TRBD2. J was trimmed by 2 bases and V by 4 bases; bases with no gene match: 12. This CDR3 is built from 20 residues. In DNA form, the CDR3 reads TGTGCCAGCAGTTGGGTCAGGACTAGCGGGGGGGTACAAACCTACAATGAGCAGTTCTTC. Its translation is CASSWVRTSGGVQTYNEQFF.